This T cell receptor (beta chain) was documented in a study of CD8 T cells in ankylosing spondylitis. Study-wide points: Previous work reported some of these motif variants in the synovial fluid and blood of reactive arthritis.

TCRdb recomputed calls from the 5' RACE reads with MiXCR, one row per CDR3 protein. In the table there are 200,000 to 300,000 distinct CDR3 sequences, 10% to 13% of which are singletons. Of note for this clonotype: Antigen unknown.

The germline V gene encodes CDR1 SGHTA and CDR2 FQGNSA. After removal of 5 bases from V and 2 bases from J, the junction contained 5 bases not matched to a gene. This CDR3 has 15 amino acids. The chain uses TRBV7-2 and TRBJ2-7; 11 bases align to TRBD2. The specimen was blood, either unsorted or a sorted T cell fraction (not recorded which). The receptor comes from a male donor with ankylosing spondylitis or in good health (not recorded which). CDR3 sequence (DNA): TGTGCCAGCAGCCTGACGACTAGCGGGGCCTACGAGCAGTACTTC. Residues: CASSLTTSGAYEQYF. Full variable domain (remainder filled in from reference TRBV7-2 and TRBJ2-7): GAGVSQSPSNKVTEKGKDVELRCDPISGHTALYWYRQSLGQGLEFLIYFQGNSAPDKSGLPSDRFSAERTGGSVSTLTIQRTQQEDSAVYLCASSLTTSGAYEQYFGPGTRLTVT.